This TCR beta chain was captured in a study of shared clonotypes between healthy human individuals. Background on the study: CD4 naive and memory got three plates each, CD8 naive two, CD8 memory one.

About this clone: What it binds is not known.

Notes on the study in general: Sampling covered nothing but blood. Tissue TCR repertoires likely differ from those found in blood.

The study ran the assay at deep level. For every subset, genomic DNA was evenly distributed across several immunoSEQ plates. Method: immunoSEQ multiplex PCR; TCRdb's copy keeps in-frame clones and lacks some. The sample consists of about 1.1 million clones, about four fifths of them appearing once. The germline CDR1 and CDR2 sequences are SGHNT and YYREEE (reference sequence). The V end lost 2 bases, the J end lost 7 bases, and 16 bases lay between the germline ends. The CDR3 is 15 residues long. The gene calls are TRBV5-4 and TRBJ2-1; D may be TRBD2 (5 bases). The sample taken for sequencing was memory CD4+ T cells from PBMCs. The subset: CD45RA-negative fraction. This sequence originates from a man younger than 30 in good health. Some clones in this sample may be carry-over from other donors' samples. CDR3 in amino acids: CASSFSGTSRNEQFF. The CDR3 nucleotides are TGTGCCAGCAGCTTCAGCGGCACCTCTAGAAATGAGCAGTTCTTC.